These 21 T cell receptor beta chains were all obtained from the same sample, sequenced in a study of blood T cell repertoires in COVID-19. TCRdb's copy holds only in-frame clones and misses some; the assay was immunoSEQ multiplex PCR. The data contain about 180,000 clones, approximately 78% of them singletons. Sequenced: peripheral blood. The source is a woman aged 80 or over with COVID-19, enrolled during active disease.

This clone was detected only once. CDR3 coding DNA: TGTGCCAGCAGCCCGGGACTAGCGGGAGTCTACGAGCAGTACTTC. Translation: CASSPGLAGVYEQYF. The chain couples TRBV13 to TRBJ2-7; 14 positions agree with TRBD2. The junction had 3 bases not matched to a gene; V was cut back by 5 bases and J by 3 bases. CDR1 is PRHDT and CDR2 is FYEKMQ in the germline V gene (reference sequence). The CDR3 length is 15 residues.

J is TRBJ2-7 and V is TRBV27; 7 bases align to TRBD2. Germline loops: CDR1 MNHEY, CDR2 SMNVEV (reference sequence). Unmatched junction bases numbered 9, after V lost 2 bases and J lost 2 bases. This CDR3 contains 16 residues. The CDR3 sequence is CASSLAGDFLAYEQYF. The CDR3 DNA sequence: TGTGCCAGCAGTTTAGCGGGAGATTTTTTAGCCTACGAGCAGTACTTC.

V and J are TRBV6-5 and TRBJ2-2; D perhaps matches TRBD1 (5 bases). This CDR3 comprises 15 residues. The V and J ends lost 5 bases and 5 bases respectively, with 15 bases between them. CDR1 is MNHEY, CDR2 SVGAGI, per germline. CDR3 amino acids: CASSLRTPQTGELFF. The CDR3 nucleotides are TGTGCCAGCAGTCTCCGGACACCCCAGACCGGGGAGCTGTTTTTT.

This chain uses TRBV28 with TRBJ2-7; the match to TRBD1 covers 8 bases. The CDR3 covers 13 residues. The germline CDR1 and CDR2 sequences are MDHEN and SYDVKM. With 11 bases clipped from V and 2 bases from J, the junction kept 8 bases outside the gene matches. DNA for the CDR3: TGTGCCTACCAGGACAGGGCAACCTACGAGCAGTACTTC. Translating it yields CAYQDRATYEQYF. Drawing the rest from reference TRBV28 and TRBJ2-7, the complete variable domain is DVKVTQSSRYLVKRTGEKVFLECVQDMDHENMFWYRQDPGLGLRLIYFSYDVKMKEKGDIPEGYSVSREKKERFSLILESASTNQTSMYLCAYQDRATYEQYFGPGTRLTVT.

The chain uses TRBV5-6 and TRBJ2-1; possible D gene TRBD1, 5 bases. Trimming cost V 2 bases and J 5 bases, with 20 bases left between them. Germline V gene data show CDR1 as SGHDT and CDR2 as YYEEEE. This CDR3 region has 17 residues. The DNA of the CDR3 is TGTGCCAGCAGCTTTAGGATGACAGCTTTTCGCGACAATGAGCAGTTCTTC. Its protein is CASSFRMTAFRDNEQFF.

The chain joins TRBV11-1 to TRBJ2-2; 8 bases map to TRBD2. The V gene's germline CDR1 is SGHAT and CDR2 FQDESV (reference sequence). The CDR3 is 15 residues long. J gave up 2 bases and V 5 bases, and 4 bases lay outside the gene matches. The CDR3 is CASSDSGVNTGELFF. The CDR3 DNA reads as TGTGCCAGCAGCGATAGCGGGGTAAACACCGGGGAGCTGTTTTTT.

Ten or more counts support this clone. The CDR3 DNA reads as TGTGCCAGCAGATGGAGGGGTGCGGCTAATGAAAAACTGTTTTTT. It yields the protein CASRWRGAANEKLFF. The J gene is TRBJ1-4, the V gene TRBV13, with D possibly matching TRBD1 (5 bases). The germline V and J ends were trimmed by 6 bases and 3 bases, with 14 bases remaining between them. This CDR3 spans 15 amino acids. Germline loops: CDR1 PRHDT, CDR2 FYEKMQ (reference sequence).

The gene calls are TRBV7-8 and TRBJ1-5; D remains unclear. The CDR3 consists of 17 residues. Trimming cost V 2 bases and J 2 bases, with 16 bases left between them. From germline, CDR1 is SGHVS and CDR2 FQNEAQ. CDR3 protein: CASSLRGSVRGNQPQHF. The CDR3 DNA reads TGTGCCAGCAGCTTACGAGGTTCAGTTCGCGGCAATCAGCCCCAGCATTTT.

The chain combines TRBV28 with TRBJ2-3; D is undetermined. The CDR3 is 13 amino acids. CDR1 is MDHEN and CDR2 is SYDVKM in the germline V gene. V was clipped by 6 bases and J by 8 bases, with 15 bases between them. The CDR3 region has the DNA TGTGCCAGCAGCCGATCCCCAATAGTTACGCAGTATTTT. It yields the protein CASSRSPIVTQYF.

J is TRBJ2-1 and V is TRBV15; 8 nucleotides match TRBD1. The CDR3 sequence is 13 residues long. CDR1 and CDR2 from the germline V gene are LNHNV and YYDKDF (reference sequence). V lost 5 bases, J lost 12 bases, and 9 bases stayed unmatched. The CDR3 nucleotides read TGTGCCACCAGCTCTAACCGGGACAGGCGGCAGTTCTTC. Translation: CATSSNRDRRQFF.

This chain joins TRBV27 and TRBJ1-6, with D perhaps matching TRBD1 (6 bases). Germline loops: CDR1 MNHEY, CDR2 SMNVEV (reference sequence). V dropped 6 bases and J dropped 8 bases, with 32 bases sitting between them. This CDR3 has 20 residues. The CDR3 DNA reads TGTGCCAGCAGAGTATCCGGACTCCCGCTTGTGACAGGAAGAGATTCACCCCTCCACTTT. Amino acid sequence: CASRVSGLPLVTGRDSPLHF.

This chain joins TRBV12-3 or TRBV12-4 and TRBJ2-2; no reliable D call. This CDR3 is built from 12 residues. Between the trimmed V and J ends, which lost 4 bases and 6 bases, there was a span of 6 bases. CDR3 in amino acids: CASSSGSGELFF. As DNA, the CDR3 is TGTGCCAGCAGTTCCGGGTCCGGGGAGCTGTTTTTT.

The V call is TRBV10-3, the J call TRBJ1-2, with 7 bases that match TRBD1. Trimming took 8 bases from V and 8 from J; bases not matched to a gene: 20. The CDR3 has 16 residues. The V gene's germline CDR1 is ENHRY and CDR2 SYGVKD. CDR3 amino acids: CAIARGTESLLGGYTF. The DNA of the CDR3 is TGTGCCATCGCTCGTGGGACAGAAAGTTTACTAGGCGGCTACACCTTC.

The chain recombines TRBV28 with TRBJ2-1; D not resolved. Germline CDR1 reads MDHEN; CDR2 reads SYDVKM. The CDR3 consists of 12 residues. Between the trimmed V and J ends, which lost 10 bases and 6 bases, there was a span of 13 bases. The CDR3 bases are TGTGCCACCTTTTTTTCTGTCAATGAGCAGTTCTTC. It translates to CATFFSVNEQFF.

This clone is a singleton in its sample. The chain uses TRBV11-2 and TRBJ2-2; 12 nucleotides align to TRBD2. The V segment lost 5 bases and the J segment 1 base; nucleotides outside the gene matches: 5. Germline V lookup: CDR1 SGHAT, CDR2 FQNNGV. This CDR3 is 17 amino acids long. Written as DNA, the CDR3 is TGTGCCAGCAGCGGACCGGGACTAGCGGGGAACACCGGGGAGCTGTTTTTT. This encodes CASSGPGLAGNTGELFF. The complete variable domain, with remaining parts taken from reference TRBV11-2 and TRBJ2-2, reads EAGVAQSPRYKIIEKRQSVAFWCNPISGHATLYWYQQILGQGPKLLIQFQNNGVVDDSQLPKDRFSAERLKGVDSTLKIQPAKLEDSAVYLCASSGPGLAGNTGELFFGEGSRLTVL.

J is TRBJ2-1 and V is TRBV11-3; 13 bases are a match to TRBD2. V gave up 5 bases and J gave up 0 bases; unmatched junction bases: 4. The germline CDR1 and CDR2 sequences are SGHNT and YENEEA. The CDR3 length is 17 residues. CDR3 nucleotide sequence: TGTGCCAGCAGCCCAGGACTAGCGGGAGACTCCTACAATGAGCAGTTCTTC. Its protein is CASSPGLAGDSYNEQFF.

The CDR3 bases are TGTGCCAGCAGACAAGGGGGGACAGCGCAAGAGACCCAGTACTTC. It translates to CASRQGGTAQETQYF. The rearrangement uses TRBV5-4 and TRBJ2-5; perhaps TRBD1 as D (7 bases). This CDR3 is built from 15 residues. V was cut by 5 bases and J by 2 bases, with 16 bases left in between. Germline CDR1 and CDR2: SGHNT and YYREEE (reference sequence). The variable domain in full, completed from reference TRBV5-4 and TRBJ2-5, reads ETGVTQSPTHLIKTRGQQVTLRCSSQSGHNTVSWYQQALGQGPQFIFQYYREEENGRGNFPPRFSGLQFPNYSSELNVNALELDDSALYLCASRQGGTAQETQYFGPGTRLLVL.

V is TRBV25-1 and J is TRBJ2-7; D may be TRBD2 (6 bases). CDR3 length: 16 amino acids. The germline CDR1 and CDR2 sequences are MGHDK and SYGVNS. The V and J ends lost 2 bases and 4 bases respectively, with 18 bases between them. This chain's CDR3 is CASSETQWGSGYEQYF. The CDR3 coding sequence is TGTGCCAGCAGTGAAACACAGTGGGGGAGCGGGTACGAGCAGTACTTC.

The CDR3 protein is CASNPSGSSYNEQFF. The CDR3, as DNA: TGTGCCAGCAATCCGAGCGGGAGCTCCTACAATGAGCAGTTCTTC. The rearrangement links TRBV6-4 to TRBJ2-1; TRBD2 agrees at 8 bases. This CDR3 region has 15 residues. CDR1 and CDR2 from the germline V gene are MRHNA and SNTAGT. J lost 0 bases, V lost 7 bases, and 5 bases had no gene match.

This chain connects TRBV3-1 (or the pseudogene TRBV3-2) to TRBJ2-5, with 8 bases identical to TRBD2. This CDR3 has 20 residues. The V and J ends lost 0 bases and 2 bases, in that order; junction bases with no gene match: 17. CDR1 and CDR2 (germline): LGHDT, YNNKEL (reference sequence). The chain's CDR3 is CASSQDLGGRGGRKQETQYF. CDR3 nucleotides: TGTGCCAGCAGCCAAGATCTAGGTGGTCGGGGCGGGAGGAAACAAGAGACCCAGTACTTC.

The rearrangement uses TRBV5-6 and TRBJ2-2; D is unresolved. Trimming took 3 bases from V and 4 from J, leaving 4 bases between them. CDR3 size: 12 residues. The V gene's germline CDR1 is SGHDT and CDR2 YYEEEE. The CDR3: CASSSFTGELFF. The DNA for the CDR3 is TGTGCCAGCAGCTCGTTCACCGGGGAGCTGTTTTTT.